These 5 T cell receptor beta chains were all obtained from the same sample, sequenced in a study of T cell changes during pregnancy in multiple sclerosis. The table came from immunoSEQ multiplex PCR; TCRdb's copy has only in-frame clones and leaves some out. The sample lists 50,000 or so clones; about nine tenths were seen once. The input for sequencing was CD8+ T cells from peripheral blood mononuclear cells, taken after pregnancy. The receptors originated from a female donor with multiple sclerosis, enrolled in a pregnancy study.

The CDR3 sequence is CASSGQNNEKLFF. The CDR3 DNA reads as TGTGCCAGCTCAGGACAGAATAATGAAAAACTGTTTTTT. The rearrangement links TRBV18 to TRBJ1-4; tentatively, D is TRBD1 (6 bases). The V and J ends lost 5 bases and 4 bases respectively, with 8 bases between them. The CDR3 sequence is 13 residues long. Germline assignment: CDR1 KGHSH and CDR2 LQKENI.

This rearrangement joins TRBV9 to TRBJ2-1; 7 bases line up with TRBD1. Germline trimming cut 0 bases from V and 2 bases from J; bases unmatched to any gene: 2. This CDR3 has 15 amino acids. Germline CDR1 SGDLS, CDR2 YYNGEE. The CDR3 is CASSVAGTAYNEQFF. The CDR3 DNA is TGTGCCAGCAGCGTAGCGGGGACAGCCTACAATGAGCAGTTCTTC.

The chain couples TRBV13 to TRBJ2-5, with 7 bases fitting TRBD2. The V gene's germline CDR1 is PRHDT and CDR2 FYEKMQ (reference sequence). Losses at the gene ends were 2 bases for V and 1 base for J; bases not matched to a gene: 4. This CDR3 is built from 15 residues. The CDR3 nucleotides are TGTGCCAGCAGCTTAAACCCGGGGGGCCAAGAGACCCAGTACTTC. It yields the protein CASSLNPGGQETQYF.

The CDR3 region is CASSGGANTEAFF. The CDR3, as DNA: TGTGCCAGCAGCGGCGGTGCGAACACTGAAGCTTTCTTT. The rearrangement links TRBV9 to TRBJ1-1, with unresolved D. The V and J ends lost 3 bases and 1 base respectively, with 7 bases between them. The CDR3 is 13 amino acids. Germline V gives CDR1 SGDLS, CDR2 YYNGEE.

The chain uses TRBV30 and TRBJ2-1; D is uncertain. Germline CDR1 reads GTSNPN; CDR2 reads SVGIG (reference sequence). The CDR3 sequence is 12 residues long. Trimming stripped 0 bases from V and 7 bases from J, with 7 bases between. The CDR3 region has the DNA TGTGCCTGGAGTGTGACTGGGAATGAGCAGTTCTTC. Protein: CAWSVTGNEQFF.